This entry lists 30 T cell receptor beta chains sequenced from one sample in a study of metastatic and nonmetastatic thyroid tumors (TCRdb year 2020). No treatment had been received by any patient before thyroid surgery. The protocol used for the library was PCR. Sequencing was carried out with an Illumina HiSeq 4000. TCRdb trimmed public reads at Q25 via fastp, called clones via MiXCR and kept in-frame beta chains. This sample gives approximately 7,000 clones in total; roughly 35% of them show up just once. Together, the top ten hold 35% to 50% of the sample. The specimen was tumor tissue. The receptors were gathered from a female donor with papillary thyroid cancer or a benign thyroid nodule (not recorded which). Some clones in this sample may be carry-over from other donors' samples.

V usage is TRBV7-8 and J usage is TRBJ1-2; no firm D call. CDR3 length: 17 amino acids. With 1 base removed from V and 0 bases from J, the gap between germline ends came to 15 bases. CDR1 and CDR2 (germline): SGHVS, FQNEAQ. This CDR3 reads CASSLEPAAPSNYGYTF. The CDR3 bases are TGTGCCAGCAGCTTAGAGCCCGCAGCTCCCTCTAACTATGGCTACACCTTC.

The rearrangement uses TRBV20-1 and TRBJ2-7; 7 bases map to TRBD2. This CDR3 region has 16 residues. V shed 3 bases, J shed 1 base, and the junction held 12 bases outside the gene matches. Germline V gene data show CDR1 as DFQATT and CDR2 as SNEGSKA (reference sequence). The CDR3 DNA follows: TGCAGTGCTAGGACCAGCGGGGCTCCCACGTCCTACGAGCAGTACTTC. It yields the protein CSARTSGAPTSYEQYF.

V and J are TRBV20-1 and TRBJ2-3, with 9 bases aligning to TRBD2. The germline V gene encodes CDR1 DFQATT and CDR2 SNEGSKA (reference sequence). The CDR3 runs 16 residues. Trimming cost V 5 bases and J 4 bases; bases outside gene matches: 13. CDR3 in amino acids: CSAPERAGGSADTQYF. The CDR3 nucleotides are TGCAGTGCTCCAGAGAGAGCGGGAGGATCAGCAGATACGCAGTATTTT.

J is TRBJ2-1 and V is TRBV4-2; 8 nucleotides align to TRBD2. The germline V gene has CDR1 LGHNA and CDR2 YNFKEQ. The CDR3 length is 16 residues. V gave up 4 bases and J gave up 8 bases; unmatched junction bases: 13. CDR3 in amino acids: CASSRAAGGFGDEQFF. Here the CDR3 DNA reads TGTGCCAGCAGCCGGGCGGCGGGAGGTTTTGGCGATGAGCAGTTCTTC.

Within the sample, this clone is medium-sized. The CDR3 region is CASSQLRGSGRMYEQYF. For the CDR3, the DNA is TGTGCCAGCAGCCAGTTGCGTGGGAGCGGGAGAATGTACGAGCAGTACTTC. The rearrangement uses TRBV3-1 and TRBJ2-7; TRBD2 aligns across 8 bases. Looked up from germline, CDR1 is LGHDT and CDR2 is YNNKEL (reference sequence). There are 17 residues in the CDR3. The V and J ends lost 3 bases and 4 bases, in that order; junction bases with no gene match: 14.

The chain links TRBV28 to TRBJ1-1; no definite D call. CDR1 and CDR2 from the germline V gene are MDHEN and SYDVKM. The CDR3 runs 13 residues. V was pared by 6 bases and J by 8 bases, with 16 bases between. The CDR3 loop is CASSFRGRGEAFF. The DNA for the CDR3 is TGTGCCAGCAGCTTCCGCGGGCGAGGAGAAGCTTTCTTT.

The chain combines TRBV4-2 with TRBJ2-1, with D tentatively TRBD2 (5 bases). With 0 bases removed from V and 0 bases from J, the gap between germline ends came to 12 bases. This CDR3 comprises 17 residues. Germline-derived CDR1 and CDR2 are LGHNA and YNFKEQ. The CDR3 nucleotides read TGTGCCAGCAGCCAAGATATAGTGGCGGGCTCCTACAATGAGCAGTTCTTC. Translating gives CASSQDIVAGSYNEQFF.

The V gene is TRBV20-1, the J gene TRBJ1-6; D is undetermined. This CDR3 is 16 amino acids long. Trimming took off 1 base at V and 6 bases at J, with 16 bases between the two ends. Germline V gene sequence: CDR1 DFQATT, CDR2 SNEGSKA (reference sequence). In DNA form, the CDR3 reads TGCAGTGCTAGAGCGGCGGGTCAGAGACTTAATTCACCCCTCCACTTT. It encodes CSARAAGQRLNSPLHF.

This chain connects TRBV20-1 to TRBJ2-1, with 8 bases matching TRBD2. V gave up 0 bases and J gave up 3 bases; unmatched junction bases: 7. CDR3 length: 16 residues. Germline CDR1 is DFQATT and CDR2 is SNEGSKA (reference sequence). CDR3 in DNA: TGCAGTGCTAGAGATCGGGGACTAGTGGTCTACAATGAGCAGTTCTTC. Amino acid sequence: CSARDRGLVVYNEQFF.

The J gene is TRBJ2-1, the V gene TRBV5-1; TRBD2 aligns across 12 bases. The CDR3 covers 16 residues. V was clipped by 5 bases and J by 5 bases; unmatched bases: 8. Germline assignment: CDR1 SGHRS and CDR2 YFSETQ. The CDR3 DNA sequence: TGCGCCAGCAGGAGGACTAGCGGGACAATAGACAATGAGCAGTTCTTC. Protein sequence: CASRRTSGTIDNEQFF.

This clone was counted ten times or more. This may come from a read error, since a much larger clone is one base off. The rearrangement joins TRBV7-2 to TRBJ2-1; TRBD2 might be the D (6 bases). Germline V gene sequence: CDR1 SGHTA, CDR2 FQGNSA. The CDR3 loop spans 12 amino acids. Trimming removed 4 bases at V and 9 bases at J, with 10 bases between. The CDR3 coding sequence is TGTGCCAGCAGCTGGGGCGGGACTGAGCAGTTCTTC. Its protein product is CASSWGGTEQFF. Using reference TRBV7-2 and TRBJ2-1 for the parts outside the CDR3, the full variable domain is GAGVSQSPSNKVTEKGKDVELRCDPISGHTALYWYRQSLGQGLEFLIYFQGNSAPDKSGLPSDRFSAERTGGSVSTLTIQRTQQEDSAVYLCASSWGGTEQFFGPGTRLTVL.

This clone has more than one count but fewer than ten. The CDR3 loop is CASSPLGGVSTGELFF. CDR3 sequence (DNA): TGTGCCAGCAGCCCCCTGGGGGGAGTCAGCACCGGGGAGCTGTTTTTT. The rearrangement links TRBV6-2 or TRBV6-3 to TRBJ2-2, with a weak D call TRBD2 (6 bases). Trimming shortened V by 6 bases and J by 4 bases, and 18 bases separated the two germline ends. Germline V gene data show CDR1 as MNHEY and CDR2 as SVGEGT. The length of the CDR3 is 16 residues.

The gene calls are TRBV11-2 and TRBJ1-2; 10 bases align to TRBD1. Looked up from germline, CDR1 is SGHAT and CDR2 is FQNNGV. The CDR3 is made up of 14 amino acids. J gave up 8 bases and V 6 bases, and 9 bases lay outside the gene matches. CDR3 coding DNA: TGTGCCAGCAGTCGGACAGGGGGGGCGCACGGCTACACCTTC. Encoded protein: CASSRTGGAHGYTF.

This clone came up a few times. The chain joins TRBV28 to TRBJ2-7, with a possible D match to TRBD1 (5 bases). The CDR3 totals 13 residues. The ends were cut back, 3 bases at V and 2 bases at J, with 8 bases in the middle. Germline CDR1 and CDR2: MDHEN and SYDVKM. The CDR3 DNA reads as TGTGCCAGCAGTTTTGGACACCCCTACGAGCAGTACTTC. Amino acid sequence: CASSFGHPYEQYF.

The rearrangement joins TRBV12-3 or TRBV12-4 to TRBJ2-1; D might be TRBD1 (5 bases). The V gene lost 3 bases and the J gene lost 4 bases, with 10 bases spanning the gap. The CDR3 runs to 14 residues. CDR3 bases: TGTGCCAGCAGTTTGGAGACAGTGTACAATGAGCAGTTCTTC. Encoded protein: CASSLETVYNEQFF.

This clone was observed a handful of times. V gene TRBV6-1 combines with J gene TRBJ2-1; 10 bases match TRBD2. The CDR3 is made up of 15 amino acids. Germline V gives CDR1 MNHNS, CDR2 SASEGT. V lost 7 bases, J lost 5 bases, and 8 bases stayed unmatched. CDR3 sequence reads: CASKSGRAQHNEQFF. In nucleotides, the CDR3 is TGTGCCAGCAAAAGCGGGAGGGCCCAACACAATGAGCAGTTCTTC.

This clone has only a few counts. J is TRBJ1-2 and V is TRBV28; D perhaps matches TRBD1 (6 bases). This CDR3 has 13 residues. Germline loops: CDR1 MDHEN, CDR2 SYDVKM. The V end lost 6 bases, the J end lost 4 bases, and 12 bases lay between the germline ends. The CDR3 DNA reads as TGTGCCAGCAGCGCTGACAGGCTCTATGGCTACACCTTC. Amino acid sequence: CASSADRLYGYTF.

A few counts support this clone. The chain employs TRBV5-1 and TRBJ1-2, with D possibly TRBD1 on 6 matching bases. Germline CDR1 reads SGHRS; CDR2 reads YFSETQ. The CDR3 has 13 amino acids. V lost 2 bases and J 13 bases, leaving 18 bases between the germline ends. The CDR3 nucleotides read TGCGCCAGCAGCTTACAGGGAGCACGGGCGGCCACCTTC. Encoded protein: CASSLQGARAATF.

This clone was seen repeatedly, ten times or more. The CDR3 nucleotides read TGTGCCATCAGTGGGGGGCAGCCCAGAGAAAAACTGTTTTTT. It encodes CAISGGQPREKLFF. This rearrangement joins TRBV10-3 to TRBJ1-4; tentatively, D is TRBD1 (6 bases). Trimming took off 4 bases at V and 8 bases at J, with 14 bases between the two ends. The length of the CDR3 is 14 residues. CDR1 is ENHRY, CDR2 SYGVKD, per germline.

The genes are TRBV7-2 and TRBJ2-7, with 10 bases matching TRBD2. The germline gives CDR1 SGHTA, CDR2 FQGNSA. The CDR3 extends over 14 amino acids. V was pared by 6 bases and J by 0 bases, with 2 bases of the junction left unmatched. The CDR3 bases are TGTGCCAGCAGGCCTAGCGGGGGCTCCTACGAGCAGTACTTC. Translated: CASRPSGGSYEQYF.

The J gene is TRBJ2-7, the V gene TRBV7-8; TRBD2 agrees at 7 bases. CDR1 is SGHVS, CDR2 FQNEAQ, per germline. The CDR3 extends over 15 amino acids. J lost 2 bases, V lost 3 bases, and 7 bases had no gene match. The CDR3 DNA sequence: TGTGCCAGCAGCTTTGGCGTAGCGGGTCCCTACGAGCAGTACTTC. Protein product: CASSFGVAGPYEQYF. Combining the CDR3 with reference TRBV7-8 and TRBJ2-7 gives the whole variable domain GAGVSQSPRYKVAKRGQDVALRCDPISGHVSLFWYQQALGQGPEFLTYFQNEAQLDKSGLPSDRFFAERPEGSVSTLKIQRTQQEDSAVYLCASSFGVAGPYEQYFGPGTRLTVT.

V gene TRBV27 combines with J gene TRBJ2-3, with D possibly being TRBD2 (5 bases). The germline V gene encodes CDR1 MNHEY and CDR2 SMNVEV (reference sequence). CDR3 length equals 14 residues. The germline V and J ends were trimmed by 7 bases and 2 bases, with 13 bases remaining between them. The CDR3 region is CASTHTRPTDTQYF. In DNA, the CDR3 is TGTGCCAGCACCCATACTAGACCCACAGATACGCAGTATTTT.

J is TRBJ1-2 and V is TRBV30, with 12 bases fitting TRBD1. With V trimmed by 5 bases and J by 7 bases, 11 bases remained unmatched. This CDR3 spans 15 amino acids. Germline V gene data show CDR1 as GTSNPN and CDR2 as SVGIG (reference sequence). CDR3 loop: CAWAAGGQGAGGYTF. CDR3 in DNA: TGTGCCTGGGCCGCGGGGGGACAGGGGGCAGGTGGCTACACCTTC.

The J gene is TRBJ2-7, the V gene TRBV6-5; 13 bases align to TRBD2. Germline loops: CDR1 MNHEY, CDR2 SVGAGI. The CDR3 is made up of 17 amino acids. Losses at the gene ends were 0 bases for V and 4 bases for J; bases not matched to a gene: 6. CDR3 loop: CASSYSTRTSGRYEQYF. The CDR3 region has the DNA TGTGCCAGCAGTTACTCGACCCGGACTAGCGGGAGATACGAGCAGTACTTC.

This clone was counted many times. This chain links TRBV6-2 or TRBV6-3 with TRBJ1-2; D gene unclear. Deletions cut 5 bases from V and 1 base from J, with 20 bases between. Germline CDR1 and CDR2: MNHEY and SVGEGT. The CDR3 spans 17 residues. The DNA of the CDR3 is TGTGCCAGCAGTAAATCATTCGGGAGGAGCCATAACTATGGCTACACCTTC. Protein: CASSKSFGRSHNYGYTF.

The J gene is TRBJ2-1, the V gene TRBV6-1, with 7 bases lining up with TRBD2. The germline V gene has CDR1 MNHNS and CDR2 SASEGT. The CDR3 is 15 residues long. V gave up 2 bases and J gave up 1 base; unmatched junction bases: 2. The DNA of the CDR3 is TGTGCCAGCAGTGAAAGTAGCGGGTCCTACAATGAGCAGTTCTTC. Protein: CASSESSGSYNEQFF.

The chain couples TRBV6-5 to TRBJ1-3, with D unresolved. This CDR3 region has 14 residues. Germline V gene lookup returns CDR1 MNHEY and CDR2 SVGAGI. Trimming took 4 bases from V and 0 from J, leaving 7 bases between them. Written as DNA, the CDR3 is TGTGCCAGCAGTTTCCGAGGCTCTGGAAACACCATATATTTT. Translated: CASSFRGSGNTIYF.

By frequency in the sample, this clone is medium-sized. The V and J genes are TRBV4-1 and TRBJ1-2; D gene uncertain. The V gene's germline CDR1 is MGHRA and CDR2 YSYEKL. The CDR3 is made up of 15 amino acids. V was cut by 0 bases and J by 4 bases, with 12 bases left in between. CDR3 DNA: TGCGCCAGCAGCCAAGACCCGAGGGAGATCTATGGCTACACCTTC. Translating gives CASSQDPREIYGYTF.

This clone was picked up a small number of times. This chain links TRBV6-5 with TRBJ1-2; D is unclear. The CDR3 is 18 amino acids. V lost 2 bases and J 4 bases, leaving 23 bases between the germline ends. The germline gives CDR1 MNHEY, CDR2 SVGAGI. CDR3 DNA: TGTGCCAGCAGTTACCCACGGTCCTACTTCCTCCGGGGCTATGGCTACACCTTC. Residues: CASSYPRSYFLRGYGYTF.

This clone was picked up a small number of times. This CDR3 reads CASKQGIYEQYF. The CDR3 DNA reads as TGTGCCAGCAAACAGGGCATCTACGAGCAGTACTTC. The genes are TRBV2 and TRBJ2-7; the D gene is possibly TRBD1 (6 bases). Germline CDR1 and CDR2: SNHLY and FYNNEI. V was cut by 7 bases and J by 3 bases, with 10 bases left in between. The CDR3 totals 12 residues.